The T cell receptor beta chain described here comes from a study of regulatory T cells in long-lasting Graves disease. There are many counts of this clonotype. According to the study, TCR beta libraries were built with iRepertoire HTBI primers and CDR3-region Arm-PCR. TCRdb reprocessed the multiplex PCR reads via MiXCR and lists one record per CDR3 protein. Of some 410,000 distinct CDR3 sequences in the sample, 16% are singletons; the top ten hold around 10%. Time point noted: newly diagnosed GD, antithyroid drugs for less than 3 months. From RNA extracted from PBMCs, the TCR library was made. From an endocrinology department in Xi'an, China, came the patients. This sample was also put to use in a study of T cells in Graves' hyperthyroidism and ophthalmopathy.

Source: peripheral blood mononuclear cells (PBMCs), taken at new diagnosis, from a patient treated with antithyroid drugs. The source is a young woman with Graves disease.

The CDR3 DNA reads as TGTGCCAGCAGTTACGCCTCAAGCGGGAGGTCCATCAATGAGCAGTTCTTC. As protein: CASSYASSGRSINEQFF. The V gene is TRBV6-2 or TRBV6-3, the J gene TRBJ2-1, with 9 bases fitting TRBD2. The ends lost 2 bases at V and 6 bases at J; junction bases unmatched: 11. Germline V gene data show CDR1 as MNHEY and CDR2 as SVGEGT. CDR3 size: 17 residues.